A single sample is the source of the 14 T cell receptor beta chains below, sequenced in a study of T cell repertoires in urothelial bladder cancer. TCRdb keeps only in-frame clones here, not all; method: immunoSEQ multiplex PCR. The table lists under 13,000 clones, more than 60% of them singletons. What was sequenced was tumor-infiltrating cells from bladder cancer. The receptors originated from a human donor with a benign inflammatory bladder lesion.

In nucleotides, the CDR3 is TGTGCCAGCAGCGTAGAGCAGTTTCCTGGGGAGACCCAGTACTTC. Amino acid sequence: CASSVEQFPGETQYF. The genes are TRBV9 and TRBJ2-5; D is ambiguous. The germline V gene has CDR1 SGDLS and CDR2 YYNGEE. Trimming cost V 0 bases and J 5 bases, with 14 bases left between them. This CDR3 is built from 15 residues.

V and J are TRBV6-1 and TRBJ1-2; 7 bases agree with TRBD1. V gave up 8 bases and J gave up 5 bases; unmatched junction bases: 11. CDR1 and CDR2 from the germline V gene are MNHNS and SASEGT. The CDR3 is made up of 14 amino acids. CDR3 protein: CASVSGGQRYGYTF. CDR3 sequence (DNA): TGTGCCAGCGTCTCTGGGGGACAGCGATATGGCTACACCTTC.

The chain is built from TRBV15 and TRBJ1-2, with D possibly TRBD1 on 5 matching bases. Germline V gives CDR1 LNHNV, CDR2 YYDKDF (reference sequence). Trimming removed 0 bases from V and 4 bases from J, with 21 bases in between. The CDR3 runs to 18 residues. The CDR3 DNA reads TGTGCCACCAGCAGAGATCTCGTAAATGTTCAGGGTAGCTATGGCTACACCTTC. As protein: CATSRDLVNVQGSYGYTF.

The chain joins TRBV15 to TRBJ2-5; D remains ambiguous. Germline CDR1 reads LNHNV; CDR2 reads YYDKDF (reference sequence). The germline V and J ends were trimmed by 10 bases and 5 bases, with 17 bases remaining between them. CDR3 length: 13 amino acids. The CDR3 DNA sequence: TGTGCCAGCCGAGAAAGTCCTCGGGAGACCCAGTACTTC. Translated: CASRESPRETQYF. Variable domain in full (rest from reference TRBV15 and TRBJ2-5): DAMVIQNPRYQVTQFGKPVTLSCSQTLNHNVMYWYQQKSSQAPKLLFHYYDKDFNNEADTPDNFQSRRPNTSFCFLDIRSPGLGDTAMYLCASRESPRETQYFGPGTRLLVL.

The chain recombines TRBV5-1 with TRBJ2-5; 8 nucleotides match TRBD2. Trimming removed 0 bases from V and 4 bases from J; junction bases left unmatched: 8. The CDR3 runs 16 residues. Germline V lookup: CDR1 SGHRS, CDR2 YFSETQ. The CDR3 sequence is CASSLVIGGAAETQYF. CDR3 DNA sequence: TGCGCCAGCAGCTTGGTCATCGGGGGGGCGGCAGAGACCCAGTACTTC.

The genes are TRBV5-1 and TRBJ1-1; weak D call: TRBD1 (5 bases). This CDR3 region has 12 residues. V lost 5 bases and J lost 7, with 12 bases in between. Germline V gives CDR1 SGHRS, CDR2 YFSETQ. The chain's CDR3 is CASRTGDGEAFF. The CDR3 DNA sequence: TGCGCCAGCAGAACGGGGGACGGTGAAGCTTTCTTT.

This clone was seen just once. The chain couples TRBV30 to TRBJ2-3, with D hard to call. V lost 4 bases and J lost 0, with 5 bases in between. This CDR3 is built from 12 residues. Germline CDR1 is GTSNPN and CDR2 is SVGIG (reference sequence). DNA for the CDR3: TGTGCCTGGACTCCTAGCACAGATACGCAGTATTTT. Translation gives CAWTPSTDTQYF. The whole variable domain, remainder taken from reference TRBV30 and TRBJ2-3, is SQTIHQWPATLVQPVGSPLSLECTVEGTSNPNLYWYRQAAGRGLQLLFYSVGIGQISSEVPQNLSASRPQDRQFILSSKKLLLSDSGFYLCAWTPSTDTQYFGPGTRLTVL.

This rearrangement joins TRBV11-2 to TRBJ2-1; 12 bases align to TRBD2. After removal of 4 bases from V and 3 bases from J, the junction contained 7 bases not matched to a gene. Germline loops: CDR1 SGHAT, CDR2 FQNNGV. The CDR3 length is 17 residues. This CDR3 reads CASSSITSGGYYNEQFF. CDR3 DNA: TGTGCCAGCAGCTCGATTACTAGCGGGGGGTACTACAATGAGCAGTTCTTC.

This chain connects TRBV7-3 to TRBJ1-3; TRBD1 aligns across 8 bases. The CDR3 runs to 15 residues. Trimming took 1 base from V and 3 from J; bases not matched to a gene: 2. The germline V gene encodes CDR1 SGHTA and CDR2 FQGTGA. Here the CDR3 DNA reads TGTGCCAGCAGCTTAAACAGGGGGGGTGGAAACACCATATATTTT. Translated: CASSLNRGGGNTIYF.

This CDR3 is CASSGDISGNTIYF. CDR3 nucleotides: TGCGCCAGCAGTGGAGACATCTCTGGAAACACCATATATTTT. The chain uses TRBV10-1 and TRBJ1-3; D unclear. The V end lost 4 bases, the J end lost 0 bases, and 7 bases lay between the germline ends. The CDR3 contains 14 residues. The germline gives CDR1 WNHNN, CDR2 SYGVQD (reference sequence).

The rearrangement joins TRBV6-5 to TRBJ2-7; a weak D match, TRBD1 (5 bases). There are 12 residues in the CDR3. Germline lookup yields CDR1 MNHEY and CDR2 SVGAGI. The germline V and J ends were trimmed by 11 bases and 0 bases, with 11 bases remaining between them. CDR3 DNA: TGTGCCTCTCGCAGGGCCTCCTACGAGCAGTACTTC. Its translation is CASRRASYEQYF.

The J gene is TRBJ1-2, the V gene TRBV6-1; D ambiguous. Looked up from germline, CDR1 is MNHNS and CDR2 is SASEGT. Trimming took 6 bases from V and 6 from J, leaving 8 bases between them. CDR3 length equals 11 residues. The CDR3, as DNA: TGTGCCAGCAGGGACTGGCATGGCTACACCTTC. This codes for CASRDWHGYTF.

The gene calls are TRBV25-1 and TRBJ2-7; D call uncertain. With 2 bases removed from V and 1 base from J, the gap between germline ends came to 6 bases. Germline CDR1 is MGHDK and CDR2 is SYGVNS. The CDR3 contains 13 residues. The CDR3 is CASSESISYEQYF. CDR3 nucleotide sequence: TGTGCCAGCAGTGAAAGCATTTCCTACGAGCAGTACTTC.

V usage is TRBV7-9 and J usage is TRBJ1-2; 8 bases map to TRBD1. J gave up 7 bases and V 4 bases, and 14 bases lay outside the gene matches. CDR3 length equals 16 residues. Looked up from germline, CDR1 is SEHNR and CDR2 is FQNEAQ (reference sequence). CDR3: CASSSHHLWTGLGYTF. The CDR3 DNA sequence: TGTGCCAGCAGCTCCCACCACCTATGGACAGGGCTTGGCTACACCTTC.